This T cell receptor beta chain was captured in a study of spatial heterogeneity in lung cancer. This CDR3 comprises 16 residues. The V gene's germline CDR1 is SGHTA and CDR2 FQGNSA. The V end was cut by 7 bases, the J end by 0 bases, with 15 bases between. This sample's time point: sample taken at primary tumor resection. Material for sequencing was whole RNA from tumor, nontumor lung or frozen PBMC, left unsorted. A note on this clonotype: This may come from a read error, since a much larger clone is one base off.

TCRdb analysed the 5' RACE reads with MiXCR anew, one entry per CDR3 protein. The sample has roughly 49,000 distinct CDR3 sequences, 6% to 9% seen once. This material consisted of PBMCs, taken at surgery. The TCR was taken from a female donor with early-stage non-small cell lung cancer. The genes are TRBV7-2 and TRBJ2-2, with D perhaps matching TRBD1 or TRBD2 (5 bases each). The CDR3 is CASTRGRGANTGELFF. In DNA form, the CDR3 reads TGTGCCAGCACCCGGGGTAGAGGGGCGAACACCGGGGAGCTGTTTTTT.